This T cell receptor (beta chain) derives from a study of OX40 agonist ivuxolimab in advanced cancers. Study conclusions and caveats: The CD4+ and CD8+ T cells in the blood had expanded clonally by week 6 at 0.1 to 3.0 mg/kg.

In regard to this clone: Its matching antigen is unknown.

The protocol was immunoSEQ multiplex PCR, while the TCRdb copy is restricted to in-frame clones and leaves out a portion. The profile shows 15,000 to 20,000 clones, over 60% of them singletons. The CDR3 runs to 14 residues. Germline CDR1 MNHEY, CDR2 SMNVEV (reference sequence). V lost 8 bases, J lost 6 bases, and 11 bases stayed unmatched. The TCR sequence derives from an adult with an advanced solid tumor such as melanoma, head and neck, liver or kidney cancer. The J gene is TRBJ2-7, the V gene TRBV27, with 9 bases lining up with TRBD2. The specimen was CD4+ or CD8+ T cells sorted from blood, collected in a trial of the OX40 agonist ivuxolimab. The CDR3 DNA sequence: TGTGCCAGCTCCTTAGCGGGAGAAATAGGCGAGCAGTACTTC. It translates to CASSLAGEIGEQYF.